This T cell receptor (beta chain) was identified during a study of T cell responses to AZD1222 COVID-19 vaccine. Study-wide context: Researchers grouped second doses given at about 4 or about 12 weeks into one pool.

The CDR3 spans 14 residues. V gave up 3 bases and J gave up 9 bases; unmatched junction bases: 8. The germline CDR1 and CDR2 sequences are MNHNS and SASEGT. Of note for this clone: The antigen is not known.

Findings and limits, study-wide: Spike-spanning, vaccine-associated CD4 TCRs were dominant at 160-218 and 743-854.

TCRdb's table, derived via immunoSEQ multiplex PCR, lists solely in-frame clones and lacks some. The repertoire holds 100,000 to 150,000 clones, with 85% to 90% as singletons. V usage is TRBV6-1 and J usage is TRBJ1-5; 7 positions agree with TRBD1. The receptor comes from an adult in good health. This specimen consisted of peripheral blood, obtained on day 0 of AZD1222 vaccination. The CDR3 coding sequence is TGTGCCAGCAGTGACACGGGGACAGTGATGCCCCAGCATTTT. Translating it yields CASSDTGTVMPQHF.